A selection of T cell receptor beta chains follows, all from one sample in a study of cytomegalovirus exposure and HLA in healthy donors. The table came from immunoSEQ multiplex PCR; TCRdb's copy has only in-frame clones and leaves some out. Among tens of thousands of clones listed, about 80% were seen once. The specimen was PBMCs. These receptor sequences come from a man over 45 in good health and CMV-seronegative. CDR3s include the opening cysteine and the closing phenylalanine or tryptophan. The D gene is left open where the match is weak. Clone size appears in some rows only: once, few, many, or a class for an expanded clone.

clone size,D gene,V gene,J gene,CDR3 DNA,CDR3 protein
NA,TRBD1,TRBV25-1,TRBJ1-1,TGTGCCAGCAGGCGAGCCGGACAGGGGGCAGGCACTGAAGCTTTCTTT,CASRRAGQGAGTEAFF
NA,NA,TRBV5-1,TRBJ2-1,TGCGCCAGCAGCAGCGGCTCCTACAATGAGCAGTTCTTC,CASSSGSYNEQFF
NA,NA,TRBV6-5,TRBJ2-7,TGTGCCAGCAGTTACTCTAACGAGCAGTACTTC,CASSYSNEQYF
NA,TRBD1,TRBV19,TRBJ1-5,TGTGCCAGTAGCACCATCCGGGACAGGGCGCCTCGGGTGGGTCAGCCCCAGCATTTT,CASSTIRDRAPRVGQPQHF
NA,TRBD1,TRBV7-3,TRBJ1-1,TGTGCCAGCAGCTTTACAGGGGGCACTGAAGCTTTCTTT,CASSFTGGTEAFF
NA,TRBD1,TRBV30,TRBJ1-1,TGTGCCTGGGGACAGGGGTTGAACACTGAAGCTTTCTTT,CAWGQGLNTEAFF
NA,TRBD2,TRBV5-3,TRBJ2-7,TGTGCCGAGACTAGCCAAGGCTACGAGCAGTACTTC,CAETSQGYEQYF
NA,NA,TRBV18,TRBJ2-5,TGTGCCAGCTCACCACCGAGCCGGGAGACCCAGTACTTC,CASSPPSRETQYF
NA,TRBD1,TRBV11-2,TRBJ2-1,TGTGCCAGCAGCTCGATAGGGACAGGGGGTAGAATGGAGTTCTTC,CASSSIGTGGRMEFF
NA,NA,TRBV6-6,TRBJ1-1,TGTGCCAGCAGGCCCGCTGAGGTAAACACTGAAGCTTTCTTT,CASRPAEVNTEAFF
few,NA,TRBV2,TRBJ1-1,TGTGCCAGCAGTATTGGTCAGGGGAGCACTGAAGCTTTCTTT,CASSIGQGSTEAFF
NA,NA,TRBV30,TRBJ2-5,TGTGCCTGGCAGGGGCTGGTAGAGACCCAGTACTTC,CAWQGLVETQYF
few,TRBD2,TRBV10-3,TRBJ2-7,TGTGCCATCAGCACTAGCGGGGCTTTGTACGAGCAGTACTTC,CAISTSGALYEQYF
NA,TRBD1,TRBV28,TRBJ1-5,TGTGCCAGCAGCTCGACAGGGGCGGGGGATCAGCCCCAGCATTTT,CASSSTGAGDQPQHF
NA,NA,TRBV25-1,TRBJ2-7,TGTGCCAGCAGCGGCGGCTACGAGCAGTACTTC,CASSGGYEQYF
NA,TRBD1,TRBV5-1,TRBJ1-5,TGCGCCAGCAGCGTGACAGGGGATCAAAATCAGCCCCAGCATTTT,CASSVTGDQNQPQHF
once,NA,TRBV7-9,TRBJ1-1,TGTGCCAGCAGCTTGGGGCAGAGGACTGAAGCTTTCTTT,CASSLGQRTEAFF
few,TRBD1,TRBV4-1,TRBJ1-2,TGCGCCAGCAGCCAAGACAGGGGGTTTGGTAACTATGGCTACACCTTC,CASSQDRGFGNYGYTF
NA,TRBD1,TRBV6-6,TRBJ2-7,TGTGCCAGCAGTACCCTTAGGGGGCTTACCTCCTACGAGCAGTACTTC,CASSTLRGLTSYEQYF
NA,NA,TRBV5-1,TRBJ1-2,TGCGCCAGCAGCCGGGGAGGGGGGCAGAACACCTTC,CASSRGGGQNTF
NA,TRBD1,TRBV18,TRBJ1-1,TGTGCCAGCTCACCTCGAGGGACAGGGCTGAACACTGAAGCTTTCTTT,CASSPRGTGLNTEAFF
NA,NA,TRBV5-8,TRBJ1-5,TGTGCCAGCAGCTTGAGGAGGGGTCAGCCCCAGCATTTT,CASSLRRGQPQHF
NA,NA,TRBV25-1,TRBJ1-1,TGTGCCAGCGGGAGGGAGGGGGGAACAACTGAAGCTTTCTTT,CASGREGGTTEAFF
NA,NA,TRBV10-3,TRBJ2-1,TGTGCCATCAGTGGAGGCAGCTATGAGCAGTTCTTC,CAISGGSYEQFF
NA,TRBD1,TRBV30,TRBJ1-1,TGTGCCTGGACCGACAGGGGAAAAGTTGAAGCTTTCTTT,CAWTDRGKVEAFF
NA,NA,TRBV2,TRBJ2-6,TGTGCCAGCAGTGGGGGCTCAGGGGCCAACGTCCTGACTTTC,CASSGGSGANVLTF
NA,TRBD1,TRBV7-6,TRBJ1-2,TGTGCCAGCAGCTTAGCCCCGATGACAGGGAGTGACTACACCTTC,CASSLAPMTGSDYTF
few,TRBD2,TRBV10-3,TRBJ2-7,TGTGCCACCAGGGGAGCGGGAGCATCCTACGAGCAGTACTTC,CATRGAGASYEQYF
NA,TRBD1,TRBV27,TRBJ1-1,TGTGCCAGCAGAATTCAGGGGGGTTTGAACACTGAAGCTTTCTTT,CASRIQGGLNTEAFF
few,NA,TRBV7-7,TRBJ1-5,TGTGCTAGCAGTTTCGGACAGTCCTTCAATCAGCCCCAGCATTTT,CASSFGQSFNQPQHF
NA,TRBD1,TRBV30,TRBJ2-3,TGTGCCTGGAGTACGGGACAGGGCACAGATACGCAGTATTTT,CAWSTGQGTDTQYF
once,TRBD2,TRBV6-4,TRBJ2-6,TGTGCCAGCAGTGACTCTTTGGGGGGGGGCTCTGGGGCCAACGTCCTGACTTTC,CASSDSLGGGSGANVLTF
NA,TRBD1,TRBV30,TRBJ2-3,TGTGCCTGGAGAACCCCAGGGGGCAGGGCAGATACGCAGTATTTT,CAWRTPGGRADTQYF
NA,NA,TRBV11-2,TRBJ1-2,TGTGCCAGCAGCTTGACGGACAGCCATGGCTACACCTTC,CASSLTDSHGYTF
NA,NA,TRBV5-1,TRBJ2-5,TGCGCCAGCAGCTTGCGGGGGACTGAAGAGACCCAGTACTTC,CASSLRGTEETQYF
NA,TRBD2,TRBV5-1,TRBJ2-1,TGCGCCAGCAGCTGGGGGACTAGCGGGGGGTCTGCCTACAATGAGCAGTTCTTC,CASSWGTSGGSAYNEQFF
NA,TRBD2,TRBV11-2,TRBJ2-3,TGTGCCAGCAGCTTCCTAGCGGGGGGTAGCACAGATACGCAGTATTTT,CASSFLAGGSTDTQYF
NA,TRBD1,TRBV5-6,TRBJ2-7,TGTGCCAGCAGCTTGAAAACAGGGGTGGGCGAGCAGTACTTC,CASSLKTGVGEQYF
NA,TRBD1,TRBV2,TRBJ1-5,TGTGCCAGCAATGGACAGGGAAGTCAGCCCCAGCATTTT,CASNGQGSQPQHF
NA,TRBD2,TRBV5-4,TRBJ2-1,TGTGCCAGCAGCTCAGGACTAGCGGGAGGAGGCAATGAGCAGTTCTTC,CASSSGLAGGGNEQFF
NA,TRBD1,TRBV6-5,TRBJ1-3,TGTGCCAGCAGAGCCCCGGGACAGAGTGGAAACACCATATATTTT,CASRAPGQSGNTIYF
NA,NA,TRBV6-5,TRBJ1-1,TGTGCCAGCAGTTACTCGGGGCGGAACACTGAAGCTTTCTTT,CASSYSGRNTEAFF
NA,TRBD1,TRBV11-2,TRBJ1-2,TGTGCCAGCAGCTTAGGGGACAGGGCTCGCGGCTACACCTTC,CASSLGDRARGYTF
NA,NA,TRBV19,TRBJ1-1,TGTGCCAGTAGTATTGACAGGAGGAACACTGAAGCTTTCTTT,CASSIDRRNTEAFF
NA,TRBD1,TRBV27,TRBJ1-1,TGTGCCAGCAGTTTGGAGGGCAGGGGGCGGACTGAAGCTTTCTTT,CASSLEGRGRTEAFF
NA,NA,TRBV5-1,TRBJ2-7,TGCGCCAGCAGCTTGGAGAGCGGTCCCTACGAGCAGTACTTC,CASSLESGPYEQYF
NA,TRBD1,TRBV7-2,TRBJ1-1,TGTGCCAGCAGCTCGGACAGGACGAGGAAAGCTTTCTTT,CASSSDRTRKAFF
NA,TRBD1,TRBV28,TRBJ2-1,TGTGCCAGCAGTCGACCGGACAGGGACAATGAGCAGTTCTTC,CASSRPDRDNEQFF
NA,NA,TRBV7-2,TRBJ1-4,TGTGCCAGCAGCTTACGCACTGCGGCCAATGAAAAACTGTTTTTT,CASSLRTAANEKLFF
NA,NA,TRBV7-9,TRBJ2-7,TGTGCCAGCAGCCAGTTAACCTCCTACGAGCAGTACTTC,CASSQLTSYEQYF
NA,NA,TRBV2,TRBJ1-1,TGTGCCAGCAGTGATCGCCAGTGGAACACTGAAGCTTTCTTT,CASSDRQWNTEAFF
NA,NA,TRBV7-8,TRBJ2-7,TGTGCCAGCAGCCCGCTGACAGGACCAACAACGGGGGAGCAGTACTTC,CASSPLTGPTTGEQYF
NA,TRBD2,TRBV11-2,TRBJ2-3,TGTGCCAGCAGCCCCCGCCTTGTACTAGCGAAGAGCACAGATACGCAGTATTTT,CASSPRLVLAKSTDTQYF
NA,TRBD2,TRBV7-9,TRBJ2-3,TGTGCCAGCAGCCGTTCGGGGGGGCCGCCAGATACGCAGTATTTT,CASSRSGGPPDTQYF
NA,TRBD2,TRBV5-1,TRBJ2-1,TGCGCCAGCAGCTGGCGCGGGGGGGCCCATGAGCAGTTCTTC,CASSWRGGAHEQFF
NA,NA,TRBV29-1,TRBJ1-3,TGCAGTGGGAGGGCAGCCTCTGGAAACACCATATATTTT,CSGRAASGNTIYF
NA,TRBD2,TRBV4-1,TRBJ2-1,TGCGCCAGCAGCCAAGAGGGGACTAGCGGGAGGAGTCGGTTCTTC,CASSQEGTSGRSRFF
NA,TRBD1,TRBV5-1,TRBJ2-1,TGCGCCAGCAGCTCCGGGACAGGGGTGGGTAGGAAGCAGTTCTTC,CASSSGTGVGRKQFF
NA,NA,TRBV28,TRBJ1-1,TGTGCCAGCAGTTTGCAGTGGACTGAAGCTTTCTTT,CASSLQWTEAFF
NA,TRBD2,TRBV5-5,TRBJ2-3,TGTGCCAGCAGCTTCTCCGGGCTAGCGGGGGGATCAGATACGCAGTATTTT,CASSFSGLAGGSDTQYF